Following are 29 T cell receptor beta chains from one sample sequenced in a study of cytomegalovirus exposure and HLA in healthy donors. Primers: 60 Vbeta forward and 13 Jbeta reverse. Using immunoSEQ multiplex PCR, the repertoire was profiled, and TCRdb retains in-frame clones only, with some absent. The table shows about 25,000 clones, with roughly 79% occurring only once. Material for sequencing was PBMCs. Source of these receptors: a male donor in good health and CMV-seronegative.

The CDR3 loop reads CASSVGTAYNEQFF. DNA for the CDR3: TGTGCCAGCAGCGTAGGGACAGCGTACAATGAGCAGTTCTTC. The chain carries TRBV9 and TRBJ2-1, with a possible D match to TRBD1 (6 bases). V lost 0 bases and J lost 4, with 8 bases in between. This CDR3 has 14 amino acids. Germline CDR1 SGDLS, CDR2 YYNGEE.

The rearrangement uses TRBV7-8 and TRBJ2-1, with D hard to call. Between the trimmed V and J ends, which lost 2 bases and 7 bases, there was a span of 6 bases. The CDR3 extends over 12 amino acids. Germline values: CDR1 SGHVS, CDR2 FQNEAQ. CDR3 nucleotide sequence: TGTGCCAGCAGCTTAAGTCGGAATGAGCAGTTCTTC. Encoded protein: CASSLSRNEQFF.

The rearrangement joins TRBV4-3 to TRBJ2-1; D is perhaps TRBD2 (5 bases). The V end was cut by 3 bases, the J end by 7 bases, with 16 bases between. The germline CDR1 and CDR2 sequences are LGHNA and YSLEER. The CDR3 has 15 amino acids. For the CDR3, the DNA is TGCGCCAGCAGCCATCTTTCCCCACTAGGGAATGAGCAGTTCTTC. It encodes CASSHLSPLGNEQFF.

This clone was seen only a few times. The chain links TRBV6-4 to TRBJ2-7; D call uncertain. CDR3 length: 11 amino acids. V lost 6 bases, J lost 4 bases, and 7 bases lay in between. Looked up from germline, CDR1 is MRHNA and CDR2 is SNTAGT. The CDR3 DNA reads as TGTGCCAGCAGAACTTATTACGAGCAGTACTTC. The encoded protein is CASRTYYEQYF.

This chain connects TRBV6-5 to TRBJ2-2, with D perhaps matching TRBD1 (6 bases). CDR1 is MNHEY and CDR2 is SVGAGI in the germline V gene. There are 16 residues in the CDR3. Trimming removed 0 bases at V and 9 bases at J, with 17 bases between. The CDR3 reads CASSYSPDSRSRELFF. The CDR3 coding sequence is TGTGCCAGCAGTTACTCCCCGGACAGCCGGTCCCGGGAGCTGTTTTTT.

The chain couples TRBV6-5 to TRBJ2-7; weak D call: TRBD2 (6 bases). Trimming removed 5 bases from V and 5 bases from J, with 19 bases in between. Germline V gives CDR1 MNHEY, CDR2 SVGAGI. The CDR3 spans 15 residues. DNA of the CDR3: TGTGCCAGCAGTACGCCCTTGGAGGGTGCCGACGAGCAGTACTTC. Translation gives CASSTPLEGADEQYF.

This chain uses TRBV18 with TRBJ2-1, with a weak D call TRBD2 (6 bases). The germline V and J ends were trimmed by 0 bases and 9 bases, with 18 bases remaining between them. CDR1 and CDR2 (germline): KGHSH, LQKENI. This CDR3 is built from 16 residues. CDR3: CASSPPAAGYTSEQFF. CDR3 bases: TGTGCCAGCTCACCACCAGCAGCGGGCTATACAAGTGAGCAGTTCTTC.

The genes are TRBV9 and TRBJ1-4, with D perhaps matching TRBD1 (5 bases). The CDR3 totals 16 residues. V gave up 0 bases and J gave up 8 bases, with 17 bases separating them. Germline assignment: CDR1 SGDLS and CDR2 YYNGEE. The CDR3 sequence is CASSVDVGGGEEKLFF. For the CDR3, the DNA is TGTGCCAGCAGCGTAGATGTGGGGGGGGGAGAAGAAAAACTGTTTTTT.

As to this clone: At one end, the junction sequence differs from germline, possibly due to a read error. The same CDR3 is also encoded by other DNA sequences in this sample. The CDR3 coding sequence is TGTGCTAGCAGCTTAGCCCCCCGGACATTGGGGAATTCACCCCTCCACTTT. Translation: CASSLAPRTLGNSPLHF. The V gene is TRBV7-2, the J gene TRBJ1-6; tentatively, D is TRBD1 (5 bases). CDR3 size: 17 residues. Germline loops: CDR1 SGHTA, CDR2 FQGNSA.

The chain couples TRBV18 to TRBJ2-2; perhaps TRBD1 as D (8 bases). CDR1 and CDR2 from the germline V gene are KGHSH and LQKENI. There are 16 residues in the CDR3. Trimming cost V 4 bases and J 3 bases, with 15 bases left between them. Written as DNA, the CDR3 is TGTGCCAGCTCACGCCGACAGGGGAGGGACACCGGGGAGCTGTTTTTT. The encoded protein is CASSRRQGRDTGELFF. The full variable domain, rest sourced from reference TRBV18 and TRBJ2-2, is NAGVMQNPRHLVRRRGQEARLRCSPMKGHSHVYWYRQLPEEGLKFMVYLQKENIIDESGMPKERFSAEFPKEGPSILRIQQVVRGDSAAYFCASSRRQGRDTGELFFGEGSRLTVL.

The chain employs TRBV28 and TRBJ2-5; TRBD1 aligns across 7 bases. V was pared by 8 bases and J by 5 bases, with 14 bases of the junction left unmatched. This CDR3 contains 15 residues. Germline lookup yields CDR1 MDHEN and CDR2 SYDVKM. The CDR3: CASDRRGRKEETQYF. The CDR3 DNA is TGTGCCAGCGATCGAAGGGGGCGCAAGGAGGAGACCCAGTACTTC.

The chain is built from TRBV30 and TRBJ2-1; maybe TRBD2 (6 bases). Germline lookup yields CDR1 GTSNPN and CDR2 SVGIG (reference sequence). There are 16 residues in the CDR3. The V end lost 0 bases, the J end lost 2 bases, and 14 bases lay between the germline ends. This chain's CDR3 is CAWSVDTSTTYNEQFF. As DNA, the CDR3 is TGTGCCTGGAGTGTAGATACTAGCACTACCTACAATGAGCAGTTCTTC.

This clone was observed once. The chain links TRBV7-2 to TRBJ2-7; 7 nucleotides align to TRBD2. V shed 0 bases, J shed 4 bases, and the junction held 15 bases outside the gene matches. Looked up from germline, CDR1 is SGHTA and CDR2 is FQGNSA. The CDR3 is 18 residues long. The CDR3 sequence: CASSLAARGGSYSYEQYF. In nucleotides, the CDR3 is TGTGCCAGCAGCTTAGCCGCTAGGGGCGGGAGTTATTCGTACGAGCAGTACTTC.

This clone was counted only a few times. The gene calls are TRBV27 and TRBJ2-7; D remains unclear. From germline, CDR1 is MNHEY and CDR2 SMNVEV (reference sequence). Trimming stripped 4 bases from V and 1 base from J, with 8 bases between. The CDR3 runs 13 residues. CDR3 sequence reads: CASSWAGSYEQYF. The DNA for the CDR3 is TGTGCCAGCAGTTGGGCAGGATCCTACGAGCAGTACTTC.

The CDR3 loop is CASSSGQGTDTQYF. The CDR3 coding sequence is TGTGCCAGCAGCTCCGGACAGGGCACAGATACGCAGTATTTT. This chain connects TRBV7-3 to TRBJ2-3; 7 nucleotides match TRBD1. The CDR3 consists of 14 residues. Germline-derived CDR1 and CDR2 are SGHTA and FQGTGA. Trimming cost V 4 bases and J 1 base; bases outside gene matches: 2.

The rearrangement links TRBV11-3 to TRBJ1-1; D remains unclear. Trimming removed 1 base from V and 5 bases from J, with 8 bases in between. The CDR3 totals 13 residues. CDR1 SGHNT and CDR2 YENEEA come from the germline V gene. The CDR3, as DNA: TGTGCCAGCAGCTTAGTTGCGGGGACTGAAGCTTTCTTT. Protein sequence: CASSLVAGTEAFF.

The V call is TRBV30, the J call TRBJ1-4, with a possible D match to TRBD1 (5 bases). The CDR3 runs 14 residues. Trimming shortened V by 5 bases and J by 6 bases, and 16 bases separated the two germline ends. Germline V gives CDR1 GTSNPN, CDR2 SVGIG (reference sequence). CDR3 loop: CAWGAGGAYEKLFF. CDR3 DNA sequence: TGTGCCTGGGGAGCTGGTGGGGCGTATGAAAAACTGTTTTTT.

The chain is built from TRBV5-1 and TRBJ1-1; TRBD1 aligns across 8 bases. Germline assignment: CDR1 SGHRS and CDR2 YFSETQ. The CDR3 covers 14 residues. Unmatched junction bases numbered 6, after V lost 7 bases and J lost 1 base. The CDR3 here is CASFDRGPNTEAFF. The CDR3 bases are TGCGCCAGCTTTGACAGGGGACCGAACACTGAAGCTTTCTTT. The whole variable domain, filled in from reference TRBV5-1 and TRBJ1-1, reads KAGVTQTPRYLIKTRGQQVTLSCSPISGHRSVSWYQQTPGQGLQFLFEYFSETQRNKGNFPGRFSGRQFSNSRSEMNVSTLELGDSALYLCASFDRGPNTEAFFGQGTRLTVV.

The table lists this clone with a few counts. J is TRBJ1-1 and V is TRBV28; the match to TRBD1 covers 8 bases. Germline CDR1 reads MDHEN; CDR2 reads SYDVKM. The J segment lost 3 bases and the V segment lost 6 bases, leaving 9 bases of the junction unmatched. The CDR3 is 15 amino acids. CDR3 DNA: TGTGCCAGCAGACATCCGACAGGGGACTACACTGAAGCTTTCTTT. It is translated as CASRHPTGDYTEAFF.

The V call is TRBV28, the J call TRBJ1-1, with TRBD1 matching over 8 bases. The CDR3 sequence is 14 residues long. Germline loops: CDR1 MDHEN, CDR2 SYDVKM. Germline trimming cut 3 bases from V and 6 bases from J; bases unmatched to any gene: 6. This chain's CDR3 is CASSLTGASPEAFF. The CDR3 region has the DNA TGTGCCAGCAGTTTGACAGGGGCTTCACCTGAAGCTTTCTTT.

This clone was seen a few times. This chain uses TRBV18 with TRBJ1-2; 7 bases are a match to TRBD1. The germline V gene has CDR1 KGHSH and CDR2 LQKENI. With V trimmed by 4 bases and J by 2 bases, 7 bases remained unmatched. The CDR3 loop spans 15 amino acids. This CDR3 is CASSLGTDSNYGYTF. CDR3 in DNA: TGTGCCAGCTCACTCGGGACAGACTCAAACTATGGCTACACCTTC.

The J gene is TRBJ2-1, the V gene TRBV11-2; 10 positions agree with TRBD2. Trimming removed 1 base from V and 3 bases from J; junction bases left unmatched: 6. This CDR3 is built from 17 residues. Germline V gene lookup returns CDR1 SGHAT and CDR2 FQNNGV. As DNA, the CDR3 is TGTGCCAGCAGCTTAGGCCTAGCGGGAGTGAGCTACAATGAGCAGTTCTTC. Amino acids: CASSLGLAGVSYNEQFF.

J is TRBJ2-3 and V is TRBV19; 11 bases map to TRBD2. There are 16 residues in the CDR3. Germline V gene data show CDR1 as LNHDA and CDR2 as SQIVND (reference sequence). With 4 bases clipped from V and 0 bases from J, the junction kept 3 bases outside the gene matches. CDR3 DNA sequence: TGTGCCAGTAGTAGGGGGACTAGCGGAAGCACAGATACGCAGTATTTT. Its protein product is CASSRGTSGSTDTQYF.

This chain links TRBV7-2 with TRBJ2-5; the D is unclear. Between the trimmed V and J ends, which lost 3 bases and 5 bases, there was a span of 7 bases. The CDR3 has 12 residues. In germline, CDR1 is SGHTA, CDR2 FQGNSA. The CDR3 DNA is TGTGCCAGCAGCTTCTTCCAGGAGACCCAGTACTTC. Translated, it gives CASSFFQETQYF.

V and J are TRBV9 and TRBJ2-1; D is unclear. Germline V gene sequence: CDR1 SGDLS, CDR2 YYNGEE. The V end lost 0 bases, the J end lost 5 bases, and 9 bases lay between the germline ends. The CDR3 has 14 residues. Written as DNA, the CDR3 is TGTGCCAGCAGCGTAGGTAATAGCAACAATGAGCAGTTCTTC. Its protein is CASSVGNSNNEQFF.

The chain uses TRBV7-3 and TRBJ2-3; D is undetermined. Trimming took off 1 base at V and 1 base at J, with 9 bases between the two ends. Germline-derived CDR1 and CDR2 are SGHTA and FQGTGA. There are 15 residues in the CDR3. The CDR3 spells CASSLRRSRTDTQYF. The CDR3 DNA is TGTGCCAGCAGCTTAAGGCGGAGCCGCACAGATACGCAGTATTTT.

The V gene is TRBV9, the J gene TRBJ1-2; TRBD1 matches 7 bases. CDR3 length: 14 residues. V lost 5 bases and J lost 0; bases outside the gene matches: 4. The germline V gene has CDR1 SGDLS and CDR2 YYNGEE. The DNA of the CDR3 is TGTGCCAGCAGAAGGACAGGTACTAACTATGGCTACACCTTC. This sequence encodes CASRRTGTNYGYTF. Together with reference TRBV9 and TRBJ1-2, the CDR3 gives the full variable domain: DSGVTQTPKHLITATGQRVTLRCSPRSGDLSVYWYQQSLDQGLQFLIQYYNGEERAKGNILERFSAQQFPDLHSELNLSSLELGDSALYFCASRRTGTNYGYTFGSGTRLTVV.

This chain joins TRBV6-6 and TRBJ2-3; tentatively, D is TRBD2 (6 bases). Germline CDR1 MNHNY, CDR2 SVGAGI (reference sequence). Trimming removed 10 bases at V and 2 bases at J, with 16 bases between. The CDR3 consists of 14 residues. CDR3 region: CATLGGVSTDTQYF. Written as DNA, the CDR3 is TGTGCCACCCTAGGAGGGGTTTCCACAGATACGCAGTATTTT.

Of note for this clone: The sample holds other DNA sequences that translate to the same CDR3. The chain uses TRBV9 and TRBJ2-1, with 12 bases matching TRBD2. Germline V gives CDR1 SGDLS, CDR2 YYNGEE. The CDR3 totals 16 residues. The trim removed 0 bases at V and 6 bases at J, leaving 4 bases unmatched. As DNA, the CDR3 is TGTGCCAGCAGCGTAGCCCCGACTAGCGGGAGCAATGAGCAGTTCTTC. Its protein is CASSVAPTSGSNEQFF.